This T cell receptor beta chain appears in the sequencing data of a study of T cell changes during pregnancy in multiple sclerosis. From germline, CDR1 is LNHDA and CDR2 SQIVND (reference sequence). CDR3 length: 17 residues. Trimming left V 4 bases short and J 0 bases short, with 17 bases between. Repertoires were generated with immunoSEQ multiplex PCR, while TCRdb's copy carries only in-frame clones and drops some. The sample has roughly 88,000 clones; 92% are singletons. The receptor was isolated from a female donor with multiple sclerosis, enrolled in a pregnancy study. The sample consisted of peripheral blood, taken in the first trimester of pregnancy. J is TRBJ2-3 and V is TRBV19; D is perhaps TRBD1 (6 bases). CDR3: CASSRSQGRSSTDTQYF. CDR3 DNA sequence: TGTGCCAGTAGTAGGTCCCAGGGGAGATCTAGCACAGATACGCAGTATTTT.